The clone carrying this T cell receptor beta chain was seen only a few times. TCRdb processed the RT-PCR reads anew with MiXCR; each CDR3 protein has one entry. In the table there are 650,000 to 800,000 distinct CDR3 sequences, approximately 13% of which are singletons. The data stem from a study of response to subunit inactivated influenza vaccine. The CDR3 totals 15 residues. Trimming removed 1 base from V and 1 base from J; junction bases left unmatched: 3. Looked up from germline, CDR1 is SGHRS and CDR2 is YFSETQ. The TCR sequence derives from a man aged 50 to 60 who received an inactivated influenza vaccine. The sequenced sample was PBMCs from blood, obtained about 14 days before vaccination. This chain connects TRBV5-1 to TRBJ1-1; TRBD1 matches at 8 bases. For the CDR3, the DNA is TGCGCCAGCAGCTTGCAGGGGGCTCGGAACACTGAAGCTTTCTTT. Its protein product is CASSLQGARNTEAFF.